Listed below are T cell receptor beta chains from one sample, sequenced in a study of hypomethylating agent response in myelodysplastic syndrome. TCRdb's copy holds only in-frame clones and misses some; the assay was immunoSEQ multiplex PCR. The sample lists fewer than 7,500 clones, approximately 78% occurring once. Material: bone marrow, obtained before or after starting hypomethylating agent treatment for myelodysplastic syndrome (not recorded which). All receptors come from a human donor with myelodysplastic syndrome. Each CDR3 is given with its conserved first and last residue. Fields, in order: J gene, CDR3 length, D gene, clone size, V gene, CDR3 protein, CDR3 DNA. A D gene is named only where the DNA matches it firmly. Clone size is stated in some rows and not others, as once, few, many or a class when expanded.

>TRBJ2-2|16|TRBD2|NA|TRBV9
CASSLGLMVPAGELFF
TGTGCCAGCAGCTTGGGACTAATGGTCCCGGCCGGGGAGCTGTTTTTT
>TRBJ2-1|13|NA|NA|TRBV11-1
CASSIGTIREQFF
TGTGCCAGCAGCATTGGAACCATTCGTGAGCAGTTCTTC
>TRBJ2-7|16|NA|few|TRBV7-2
CASSLGGGSTGPEQYF
TGTGCCAGCAGCCTAGGGGGGGGCTCGACAGGGCCCGAGCAGTACTTC
>TRBJ2-7|14|NA|NA|TRBV6-1
CASSLRGHSYEQYF
TGTGCCAGCAGTCTACGGGGCCACTCCTACGAGCAGTACTTC
>TRBJ1-6|15|TRBD1|few|TRBV9
CASSLTGQNNSPLHF
TGTGCCAGCAGCCTAACGGGACAGAATAATTCACCCCTCCACTTT
>TRBJ2-2|15|TRBD2|NA|TRBV6-5
CASRTGLGNTGELFF
TGTGCCAGCAGGACGGGACTAGGGAACACCGGGGAGCTGTTTTTT
>TRBJ2-4|15|NA|NA|TRBV7-6
CASSPSPQTVNIQYF
TGTGCCAGCAGCCCTAGCCCTCAGACGGTAAACATTCAGTACTTC
>TRBJ1-1|15|NA|NA|TRBV5-1
CASSPWPDGETEAFF
TGCGCCAGCAGCCCATGGCCGGACGGGGAGACTGAAGCTTTCTTT
>TRBJ2-3|14|NA|NA|TRBV5-1
CASSPNRDTDTQYF
TGCGCCAGCAGTCCTAACCGGGACACAGATACGCAGTATTTT
>TRBJ1-5|14|NA|NA|TRBV6-1
CASSVVEAAGPQHF
TGTGCCAGCAGTGTTGTTGAGGCCGCGGGGCCCCAGCATTTT
>TRBJ1-1|12|NA|NA|TRBV28
CASSFGFTEAFF
TGTGCCAGCAGTTTCGGGTTCACTGAAGCTTTCTTT
>TRBJ2-2|17|NA|NA|TRBV7-3
CASSLLPGAGNTGELFF
TGTGCCAGCAGCTTGTTGCCGGGGGCAGGGAACACCGGGGAGCTGTTTTTT